This T cell receptor (beta chain) was recovered during a study of T cells in Graves' hyperthyroidism and ophthalmopathy. Overall study findings and caveats: Most thyroid clonotypes expanded above 0.001 appeared in blood too.

The CDR3 is made up of 15 amino acids. The V and J ends lost 5 bases and 0 bases respectively, with 14 bases between them. Germline CDR1 is MNHNS and CDR2 is SASEGT. Subjects aged 18 to 65 presented with newly diagnosed hyperthyroidism of less than 2 months' duration. The diagnostic basis comprised clinical symptoms, serum thyroxine and TRAb, thyroid ultrasound and orbital computed tomography. RNA transcripts gave rise to amplified TCR beta CDR3 regions. The primer set for the first-round RT-PCR of the TCR CDR3 was HTBI. TCRdb independently ran MiXCR on the multiplex PCR reads; one entry per CDR3 protein. The sample consists of around 200,000 distinct CDR3 sequences, 15% to 20% of them appearing once. In its sample, this clonotype was seen many times. Its antigen is not identified.

This chain uses TRBV6-1 with TRBJ2-7; TRBD1 is a possible D gene (6 bases). This TCR was sampled from a woman aged 45-65 years with Graves' hyperthyroidism. Sequencing used blood. The CDR3 region is CASSPVAGVSYEQYF. DNA of the CDR3: TGTGCCAGCAGTCCGGTGGCAGGGGTCTCCTACGAGCAGTACTTC.